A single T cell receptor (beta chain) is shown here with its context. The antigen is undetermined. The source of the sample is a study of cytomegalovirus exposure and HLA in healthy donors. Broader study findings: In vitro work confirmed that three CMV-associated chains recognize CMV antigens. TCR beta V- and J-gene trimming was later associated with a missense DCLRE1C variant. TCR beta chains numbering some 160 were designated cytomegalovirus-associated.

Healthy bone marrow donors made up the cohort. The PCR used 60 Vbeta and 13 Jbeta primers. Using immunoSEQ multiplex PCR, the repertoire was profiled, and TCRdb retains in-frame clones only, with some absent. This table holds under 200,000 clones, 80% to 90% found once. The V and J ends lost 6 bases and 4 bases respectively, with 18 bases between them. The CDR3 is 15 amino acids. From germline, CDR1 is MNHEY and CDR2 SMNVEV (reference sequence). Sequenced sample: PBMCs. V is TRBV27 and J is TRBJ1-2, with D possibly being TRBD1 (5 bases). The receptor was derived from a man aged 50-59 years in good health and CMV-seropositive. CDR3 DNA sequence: TGTGCCAGCAGCCCGACTGGACAATCGGGCTATGGCTACACCTTC. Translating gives CASSPTGQSGYGYTF.